Listed below are T cell receptor beta chains from one sample, sequenced in a study of T cell responses to AZD1222 COVID-19 vaccine. The assay was immunoSEQ multiplex PCR, and TCRdb's table has in-frame clones only and misses some. Of more than 95,000 clones in the sample, more than 85% were seen once. The specimen was peripheral blood, collected on day 0 of AZD1222 vaccination. All receptors derive from an adult in good health. The CDR3 runs from the conserved cysteine through the conserved F or W.

TRBV27,CASSYRDRGSPLHF
TRBV6-6,CATTSGRDRDNEQFF
TRBV30,CAWTPQVELAGQNEQFF
TRBV19,CASRRTGQSNQPQHF
TRBV30,CAWSPSGETQYF
TRBV21-1,CASSILTSGRASNEQFF
TRBV6-2/TRBV6-3,CASSFAVETQYF
TRBV7-9,CASSLAAHTDTQYF
TRBV6-2/TRBV6-3,CASSYDPSGPGELFF
TRBV21-1,CASSKEWRETSYEQYF
TRBV11-3,CASSLGLNYGYTF
TRBV28,CASRQTGARGQPQHF
TRBV10-2,CASSERGNTEAFF
TRBV19,CASSIMNSNQPQHF
TRBV2,CASSFLLGTGTSSYEQYF
TRBV6-2/TRBV6-3,CASSPVSTGQSAPAF
TRBV4-2,CASSQEPGANEKLFF
TRBV5-5,CASSPGTRSEQYF
TRBV7-9,CASSSGQGSNEQYF
TRBV28,CASSPGGGLNTEAFF
TRBV25-1,CASSVLGAGETQYF
TRBV3-1/TRBV3-2,CASKLAGVGNEQFF
TRBV28,CASGTGGPLSSYNEQFF
TRBV27,CASSSVGDEQFF
TRBV19,CASSLAQGGSGNTIYF
TRBV4-2,CASSQVGAAQETQYF
TRBV29-1,CSVGQLPYGYTF
TRBV11-2,CASGPGRTYGYTF
TRBV5-4,CASSLGAGADYEQYF
TRBV15,CATSRDGLHNQPQHF
TRBV3-1/TRBV3-2,CASSLSGTGGNQPQHF
TRBV29-1,CSVEESGNTQYF
TRBV27,CASSSGQGEQPQHF
TRBV27,CASSLIQHGSLSYNEQFF
TRBV6-5,CASSRDRGNVAFF
TRBV18,CASSPRRTSGTDTQYF
TRBV9,CASSSATNEKLFF